This T cell receptor (beta chain) was recovered during a study of technical replicates of blood from a handful of donors. Produced via immunoSEQ multiplex PCR; TCRdb's table is partial and in-frame only. The data show over 90,000 clones, 95% seen once. The CDR3 sequence is 14 residues long. The germline CDR1 and CDR2 sequences are SGHTA and FQGNSA. Trimming took off 2 bases at V and 5 bases at J, with 13 bases between the two ends. The sequencing sample was made of T cells isolated from PBMCs. This chain joins TRBV7-2 and TRBJ2-7; D is unresolved. This clonotype was obtained from a human donor in good health. CDR3 DNA sequence: TGTGCCAGCAGCTTAATCCCTAGTTTGGACGAGCAGTACTTC. Translating it yields CASSLIPSLDEQYF.